This T cell receptor gamma chain was sequenced for a study of gamma delta lymphoproliferative disorders and STAT genes. TCRdb reran clone calling via CATT on the multiplex PCR reads. The sample holds about 2,200 gamma-chain clones, roughly 9.7% seen once. Comment on this clone: What it binds is not known.

Study results and limitations: Low-frequency NGS calls may be less specific, so public or private leukemic clones need confirmation.

With 1 base clipped from V and 2 bases from J, the junction kept 2 bases outside the gene matches. The CDR3 sequence is 13 residues long. Germline V gene sequence: CDR1 GITISATS, CDR2 ISYDGTV (reference sequence). PBMCs from patients and controls supplied the genomic DNA for sequencing. This sequence joins TRGV9 and TRGJ1 or TRGJ2. TCRdb leaves out the J gene; it was filled in here by matching the DNA to germline. The source of this sequence is a human donor with gamma-delta T-cell large granular lymphocyte leukemia. Sample: blood. CDR3 amino acids: CALWEVHYYKKLF. CDR3 nucleotides: TGTGCCTTGTGGGAGGTTCATTATTATAAGAAACTCTTT.